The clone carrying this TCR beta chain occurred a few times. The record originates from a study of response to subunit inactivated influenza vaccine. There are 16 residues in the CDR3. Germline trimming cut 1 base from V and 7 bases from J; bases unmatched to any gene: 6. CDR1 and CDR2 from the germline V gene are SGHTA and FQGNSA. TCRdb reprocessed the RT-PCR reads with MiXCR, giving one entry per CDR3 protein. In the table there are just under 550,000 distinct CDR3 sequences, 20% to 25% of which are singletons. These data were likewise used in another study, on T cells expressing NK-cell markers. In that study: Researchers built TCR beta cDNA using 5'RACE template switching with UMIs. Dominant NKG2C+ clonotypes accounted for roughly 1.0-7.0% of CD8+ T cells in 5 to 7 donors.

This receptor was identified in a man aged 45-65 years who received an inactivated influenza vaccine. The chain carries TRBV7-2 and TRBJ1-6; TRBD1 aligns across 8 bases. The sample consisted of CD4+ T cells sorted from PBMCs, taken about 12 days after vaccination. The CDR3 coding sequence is TGTGCCAGCAGCTTAGTTGGCAGGGGGCAAAATTCACCCCTCCACTTT. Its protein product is CASSLVGRGQNSPLHF.